The entry that follows covers one TCR beta chain sequence. This CDR3 is built from 16 residues. The sample is drawn from a study of blood T cell repertoires in COVID-19. As for the study in general: Researchers got acute and convalescent COVID-19 samples from the United States, Italy and Spain. PBMCs, B-cell-depleted T cells, or T cells provided the cDNA or gDNA that made up the material.

Across about two dozen US areas, participants ranged in age from about 18 to 90 years. Sequencing was performed with immunoSEQ multiplex PCR; in TCRdb, only in-frame clones are kept and a portion is missing. The sample includes hundreds of thousands of clones, 65% to 85% of them seen just once. The source of this sequence is a man aged 25 to 40 with acute COVID-19. V and J are TRBV12-2 and TRBJ2-7; the tabulated D call, TRBD1, remains unverified against the DNA. TRBV12-2 constitutes a pseudogene. The sample consisted of PBMCs or T cells enriched from blood (not recorded which). The CDR3: CASRLRKGQGPLEQYF. The DNA for the CDR3 is TGTGCAAGTCGCTTAAGGAAGGGACAGGGCCCCCTCGAGCAGTACTTC.